Included here is one T cell receptor (beta chain) sequence, with context. The antigen is not known. This sample is part of a study of cytomegalovirus exposure and HLA in healthy donors. Trimming stripped 0 bases from V and 7 bases from J, with 7 bases between. The germline CDR1 and CDR2 sequences are MNHEY and SVGAGI. This CDR3 has 13 residues. General study findings and limits: HLA restriction was apparent for most CMV-associated TCR beta chains in a later analysis. Indistinguishable V segments such as TRBV6-2 and TRBV6-3 were excluded.

In the PCR, 60 Vbeta and 13 Jbeta primers were used. In the original workflow: A later analysis tallied 65 million to 85 million unique TCR beta chains, 9 million to 12 million of them shared. The repertoire was sequenced with immunoSEQ multiplex PCR; TCRdb's copy has only in-frame clones and lacks some. V and J calls and clone size follow that table, whereas D and trimming were derived from the DNA. This repertoire comprises 200,000 to 250,000 clones; its ten largest clones make up under 1%. The receptor was isolated from a woman in her twenties or thirties in good health and CMV-seropositive. The sample comprised PBMCs. V and J are TRBV6-5 and TRBJ1-5; D call uncertain. CDR3 residues: CASSYSEAQPQHF. Here the CDR3 DNA reads TGTGCCAGCAGTTACTCAGAGGCGCAGCCCCAGCATTTT.